This T cell receptor (beta chain) was profiled in a study of tumor-infiltrating lymphocytes in primary liver carcinoma. Overall study results and limits: Tumor top-250-clone fraction significantly exceeded that of blood (p = 0.039).

A word on this clonotype: The antigen remains undetermined. This may stem from a read error, because a much larger clone lies one nucleotide away.

Total RNA (about 500 ng) served as template for TCR beta cDNA synthesis primed by a constant-region primer. A slightly modified ARM-PCR protocol with three nested multiplex PCR rounds produced these TCR beta libraries. TRBV1-TRBV30 forward and Cbeta reverse primers drove the first two approximately 10-cycle rounds. Each CDR3 protein gets one entry after TCRdb re-called the multiplex PCR reads with MiXCR. The repertoire includes 90,000 to 150,000 distinct CDR3 sequences, around two thirds of them detected once, and approximately 9.7% sits in the top ten. Unsorted bulk tissue, about 20-32 mg of it, served as the source for co-extraction of RNA and DNA. The CDR3 covers 13 residues. In germline, CDR1 is MNHEY, CDR2 SVGAGI.

Sequences were obtained from liver tumor tissue from sampling region 1. As to subset: tumor region T1, superior pole. This sequence was found in a woman in her sixties or seventies with primary liver carcinoma and hepatitis B virus infection. The chain has TRBV6-5 and TRBJ2-7; no definite D call. The CDR3 protein is CASGYGTWAEQYF. CDR3 DNA sequence: TGTGCCAGCGGTTACGGTACTTGGGCCGAGCAGTACTTC.